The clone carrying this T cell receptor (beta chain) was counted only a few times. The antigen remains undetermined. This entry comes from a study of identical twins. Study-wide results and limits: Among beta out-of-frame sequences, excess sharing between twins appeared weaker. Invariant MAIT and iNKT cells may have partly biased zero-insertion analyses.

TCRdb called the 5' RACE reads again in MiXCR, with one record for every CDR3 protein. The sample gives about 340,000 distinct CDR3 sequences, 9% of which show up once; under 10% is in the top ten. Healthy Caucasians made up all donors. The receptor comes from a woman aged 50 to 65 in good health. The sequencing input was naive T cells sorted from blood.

The CDR3 sequence: CASSNANTGELFF. The CDR3 region has the DNA TGTGCCAGCAGTAATGCGAACACCGGGGAGCTGTTTTTT. This chain links TRBV28 with TRBJ2-2; D call uncertain. Trimming removed 5 bases at V and 0 bases at J, with 4 bases between. The CDR3 covers 13 residues. CDR1 is MDHEN and CDR2 is SYDVKM in the germline V gene.